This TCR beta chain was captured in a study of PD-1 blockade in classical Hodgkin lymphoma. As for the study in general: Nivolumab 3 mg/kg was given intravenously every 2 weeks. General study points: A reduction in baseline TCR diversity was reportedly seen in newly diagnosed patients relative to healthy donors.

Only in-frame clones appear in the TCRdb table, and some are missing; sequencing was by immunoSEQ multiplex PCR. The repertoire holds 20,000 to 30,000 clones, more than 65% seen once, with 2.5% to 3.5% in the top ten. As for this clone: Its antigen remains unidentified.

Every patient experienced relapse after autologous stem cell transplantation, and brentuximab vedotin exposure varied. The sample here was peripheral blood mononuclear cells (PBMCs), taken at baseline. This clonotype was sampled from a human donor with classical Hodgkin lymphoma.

CDR3 loop: CASNPGQINQPQHF. The CDR3 nucleotides read TGTGCCAGCAACCCGGGACAGATAAATCAGCCCCAGCATTTT. The rearrangement uses TRBV9 and TRBJ1-5; 7 bases agree with TRBD1. Germline V gene data show CDR1 as SGDLS and CDR2 as YYNGEE. There are 14 residues in the CDR3. V trimming: 6 bases; J trimming: 4 bases; junction bases outside the gene matches: 7.